The present entry profiles one T cell receptor beta chain with its context. Its antigen is unidentified. V was clipped by 5 bases and J by 3 bases, with 11 bases between them. Germline CDR1 is SGHTA and CDR2 is FQGNSA. This CDR3 contains 14 residues. The sample comes from a study of Graves' ophthalmopathy and Graves' hyperthyroidism. Study-wide context: Peripheral blood samples were taken at initial diagnosis, before any treatment. Findings and caveats of the study: The model flagged ophthalmopathy progression at 65% to 71% sensitivity and 72% to 75% specificity.

Other autoimmune diseases, uncontrolled infections, pregnancy or lactation ruled patients out of participation. Diagnosis was based on clinical symptoms, serum thyroxine, TRAb, thyroid ultrasound and orbital computed tomography. RNA transcripts served as template for amplifying TCR beta CDR3 sequences. Second-round multiplex PCR came after first-round RT-PCR with HTBI primers. TCRdb ran MiXCR on the multiplex PCR reads and lists one entry per CDR3 protein. Here the sample spans approximately 700,000 distinct CDR3 sequences, roughly 39% being singletons. The sequenced sample was peripheral blood. The J gene is TRBJ1-3, the V gene TRBV7-2; perhaps TRBD1 as D (5 bases). This TCR derives from an adult man with Graves' ophthalmopathy. This CDR3 is CASSNGGGGNTIYF. The CDR3 bases are TGTGCCAGCAGCAACGGGGGTGGTGGAAACACCATATATTTT.